Below, 30 T cell receptor beta chains from the same sample are listed, as sequenced in a study of T cell changes during pregnancy in multiple sclerosis. Assay used: immunoSEQ multiplex PCR; TCRdb lists only in-frame clones, some missing. The repertoire includes some 60,000 clones, 90% to 95% of them detected once, and 0.35% to 0.45% sits in the top ten. Here the sequenced sample was CD4+ T cells from peripheral blood mononuclear cells, taken before pregnancy. These receptor sequences come from a female donor with multiple sclerosis, enrolled in a pregnancy study.

The chain couples TRBV4-3 to TRBJ2-1; TRBD1 agrees at 7 bases. The length of the CDR3 is 15 residues. The V gene end was trimmed by 4 bases and the J gene end by 9 bases; junction bases not matched to a gene: 12. CDR1 and CDR2 from the germline V gene are LGHNA and YSLEER. CDR3 bases: TGCGCCAGCAGCCGGCAAGGGGACAGTACATTTGAGCAGTTCTTC. Translated, it gives CASSRQGDSTFEQFF.

J is TRBJ1-2 and V is TRBV19; D gene unclear. This CDR3 region has 16 residues. CDR1 LNHDA and CDR2 SQIVND come from the germline V gene (reference sequence). Between the trimmed V and J ends, which lost 3 bases and 3 bases, there was a span of 17 bases. The CDR3 DNA is TGTGCCAGTAGTATCCTACAGAAAACCACTGACTATGGCTACACCTTC. Its translation is CASSILQKTTDYGYTF.

V is TRBV19 and J is TRBJ2-1, with D maybe TRBD2 (5 bases). Germline values: CDR1 LNHDA, CDR2 SQIVND (reference sequence). The V gene lost 7 bases and the J gene lost 4 bases, with 14 bases spanning the gap. There are 14 residues in the CDR3. Written as DNA, the CDR3 is TGTGCCAGTATGGGCGGACTCTTTTACAATGAGCAGTTCTTC. Translating it yields CASMGGLFYNEQFF.

The chain's CDR3 is CASSARGLAREQFF. The CDR3 DNA reads as TGTGCCAGCAGTGCCCGGGGACTAGCTCGTGAGCAGTTCTTC. V is TRBV2 and J is TRBJ2-1; 9 positions agree with TRBD2. V was pared by 4 bases and J by 9 bases, with 7 bases of the junction left unmatched. CDR3 length equals 14 residues. Germline CDR1 SNHLY, CDR2 FYNNEI.

The J gene is TRBJ2-3, the V gene TRBV14; 7 nucleotides align to TRBD2. CDR3 length: 16 residues. After removal of 0 bases from V and 8 bases from J, the junction contained 11 bases not matched to a gene. Germline values: CDR1 SGHDN, CDR2 FVKESK. The CDR3 is CASSQDLGGSLITQYF. The CDR3 DNA reads TGTGCCAGCAGCCAAGATCTTGGCGGGAGCCTCATTACGCAGTATTTT.

This clone was detected once. The V gene is TRBV5-4, the J gene TRBJ2-7; TRBD2 aligns across 11 bases. This CDR3 comprises 16 residues. The germline gives CDR1 SGHNT, CDR2 YYREEE (reference sequence). The junction had 13 bases not matched to a gene; V was cut back by 5 bases and J by 6 bases. In DNA form, the CDR3 reads TGTGCCAGCAGACCCGGGACTAGCGGAGAGCTCGTCGAGCAGTACTTC. As protein: CASRPGTSGELVEQYF.

This chain uses TRBV28 with TRBJ1-1; D might be TRBD1 (5 bases). V was pared by 3 bases and J by 4 bases, with 9 bases between. This CDR3 has 13 amino acids. Germline values: CDR1 MDHEN, CDR2 SYDVKM. The CDR3 spells CASSLRQLTEAFF. As DNA, the CDR3 is TGTGCCAGCAGTTTGCGACAGCTCACTGAAGCTTTCTTT. Variable domain in full (rest from reference TRBV28 and TRBJ1-1): DVKVTQSSRYLVKRTGEKVFLECVQDMDHENMFWYRQDPGLGLRLIYFSYDVKMKEKGDIPEGYSVSREKKERFSLILESASTNQTSMYLCASSLRQLTEAFFGQGTRLTVV.

V is TRBV19 and J is TRBJ2-1; 7 bases line up with TRBD2. V was clipped by 5 bases and J by 2 bases; unmatched bases: 6. Germline V gene sequence: CDR1 LNHDA, CDR2 SQIVND (reference sequence). The CDR3 sequence is 15 residues long. CDR3 in amino acids: CASSFRLAAYNEQFF. The CDR3 nucleotides are TGTGCCAGTAGTTTCCGACTAGCAGCCTACAATGAGCAGTTCTTC.

This chain joins TRBV18 and TRBJ1-5; 7 bases are shared with TRBD1. The V segment lost 2 bases and the J segment 4 bases; nucleotides outside the gene matches: 5. The germline gives CDR1 KGHSH, CDR2 LQKENI. The length of the CDR3 is 15 residues. DNA for the CDR3: TGTGCCAGCTCACCATCGATCAGGGGGAATCAGCCCCAGCATTTT. This codes for CASSPSIRGNQPQHF.

This chain links TRBV7-9 with TRBJ1-2; D ambiguous. The ends were cut back, 1 base at V and 5 bases at J, with 8 bases in the middle. Germline CDR1 is SEHNR and CDR2 is FQNEAQ (reference sequence). This CDR3 region has 13 residues. DNA of the CDR3: TGTGCCAGCAGCTTAGACGGGTTTTATGGCTACACCTTC. Translating gives CASSLDGFYGYTF.

CDR3 nucleotide sequence: TGTGCCTGGGGGCCCACCGGGGAGCTGTTTTTT. This sequence encodes CAWGPTGELFF. The chain carries TRBV30 and TRBJ2-2; D remains ambiguous. Germline CDR1 reads GTSNPN; CDR2 reads SVGIG (reference sequence). This CDR3 contains 11 residues. Trimming left V 5 bases short and J 4 bases short, with 5 bases between.

This chain's CDR3 is CASSQDGTSGRIVPSTDTQYF. The CDR3 DNA follows: TGCGCCAGCAGCCAAGATGGGACTAGCGGGAGAATTGTCCCTAGCACAGATACGCAGTATTTT. V is TRBV4-3 and J is TRBJ2-3, with 14 bases matching TRBD2. V gave up 0 bases and J gave up 0 bases; unmatched junction bases: 11. The CDR3 covers 21 residues. Germline lookup yields CDR1 LGHNA and CDR2 YSLEER.

V usage is TRBV4-2 and J usage is TRBJ2-7; tentative D call: TRBD2 (5 bases). Trimming took 0 bases from V and 7 from J, leaving 7 bases between them. The CDR3 consists of 12 residues. Per germline, CDR1 LGHNA and CDR2 YNFKEQ. CDR3 nucleotides: TGTGCCAGCAGCCAAGATGGCGGGGAGCAGTACTTC. Encoded protein: CASSQDGGEQYF.

A remark on this clone: The conserved phenylalanine or tryptophan is not found at the CDR3 terminus, so this likely reflects a read error. The V call is TRBV6-1, the J call TRBJ1-2; D ambiguous. Germline lookup yields CDR1 MNHNS and CDR2 SASEGT. CDR3 length equals 14 residues. Trimming took off 1 base at V and 3 bases at J, with 9 bases between the two ends. Written as DNA, the CDR3 is TGTGCCAGCAGTGAAGTTTTGGAAGACTATGGCTACACCCTC. This sequence encodes CASSEVLEDYGYTL.

The J gene is TRBJ2-7, the V gene TRBV2, with TRBD1 as a possible D gene (6 bases). V lost 6 bases and J lost 3, with 15 bases in between. CDR3 length: 14 amino acids. Germline CDR1 SNHLY, CDR2 FYNNEI. CDR3 residues: CASRGQDYFYEQYF. In nucleotides, the CDR3 is TGTGCCAGCAGGGGACAAGACTACTTCTACGAGCAGTACTTC.

The rearrangement joins TRBV28 to TRBJ2-1; TRBD1 matches 9 bases. Germline V gene data show CDR1 as MDHEN and CDR2 as SYDVKM. The CDR3 consists of 18 residues. The V segment lost 2 bases and the J segment 5 bases; nucleotides outside the gene matches: 13. As DNA, the CDR3 is TGTGCCAGCAGTTTAAGGCCCATCGGACAGGGGAGCCACAATGAGCAGTTCTTC. Protein product: CASSLRPIGQGSHNEQFF.

The genes are TRBV20-1 and TRBJ2-7, with D unclear. This CDR3 comprises 11 residues. Trimming took off 3 bases at V and 1 base at J, with 4 bases between the two ends. CDR1 is DFQATT and CDR2 is SNEGSKA in the germline V gene (reference sequence). The CDR3 DNA is TGCAGTGCTAGTCGTTCCTACGAGCAGTACTTC. This gives the protein CSASRSYEQYF.

The chain couples TRBV5-4 to TRBJ1-2; D unresolved. From germline, CDR1 is SGHNT and CDR2 YYREEE (reference sequence). V was trimmed by 1 base and J by 3 bases, leaving 13 bases between them. CDR3 length: 15 residues. DNA for the CDR3: TGTGCCAGCAGCTTGAGCGCGGAGGCCCACTATGGCTACACCTTC. As protein: CASSLSAEAHYGYTF.

This chain connects TRBV7-6 to TRBJ2-2; no firm D call. CDR3 length: 12 residues. Germline V lookup: CDR1 SGHVS, CDR2 FNYEAQ. Trimming stripped 6 bases from V and 6 bases from J, with 8 bases between. The CDR3, as DNA: TGTGCCAGCAGTCCAGGCGCCGGGGAGCTGTTTTTT. Amino acid sequence: CASSPGAGELFF.

This sequence joins TRBV9 and TRBJ2-1; TRBD2 matches at 8 bases. The CDR3 is 15 residues long. V shed 4 bases, J shed 2 bases, and the junction held 5 bases outside the gene matches. The germline gives CDR1 SGDLS, CDR2 YYNGEE. The CDR3 protein is CASSQTSGTYNEQFF. CDR3 bases: TGTGCCAGCAGCCAAACTAGCGGCACCTACAATGAGCAGTTCTTC.

The rearrangement links TRBV10-2 to TRBJ2-7; 13 bases are shared with TRBD2. Germline V gene data show CDR1 as WSHSY and CDR2 as SAAADI. After removal of 6 bases from V and 2 bases from J, the junction contained 7 bases not matched to a gene. The CDR3 runs to 16 residues. This CDR3 is CASSERLAGGPYEQYF. The CDR3 nucleotides read TGCGCCAGCAGCGAACGACTAGCGGGAGGCCCCTACGAGCAGTACTTC.

V is TRBV5-8 and J is TRBJ2-2; TRBD1 aligns across 9 bases. V was clipped by 4 bases and J by 5 bases; unmatched bases: 6. There are 15 residues in the CDR3. Germline V gene data show CDR1 as SGHTS and CDR2 as YDEGEE. This chain's CDR3 is CASSNRDRVTGELFF. DNA of the CDR3: TGTGCCAGCAGCAACCGGGACAGGGTGACCGGGGAGCTGTTTTTT.

The chain uses TRBV27 and TRBJ2-7; TRBD2 aligns across 10 bases. The V and J ends lost 5 bases and 3 bases, in that order; junction bases with no gene match: 7. The germline CDR1 and CDR2 sequences are MNHEY and SMNVEV (reference sequence). The CDR3 consists of 15 residues. The CDR3 DNA follows: TGTGCCAGCAGTCCCCGGCTAGCGGGAGTCTACGAGCAGTACTTC. Translated: CASSPRLAGVYEQYF.

V usage is TRBV7-2 and J usage is TRBJ2-7; 8 bases are a match to TRBD1. Per germline, CDR1 SGHTA and CDR2 FQGNSA. After removal of 3 bases from V and 3 bases from J, the junction contained 4 bases not matched to a gene. The CDR3 consists of 14 residues. CDR3 sequence reads: CASSFGQGLYEQYF. In DNA form, the CDR3 reads TGTGCCAGCAGCTTCGGACAGGGACTCTACGAGCAGTACTTC.

The chain employs TRBV28 and TRBJ1-6, with 7 bases lining up with TRBD1. The germline V gene has CDR1 MDHEN and CDR2 SYDVKM. This CDR3 contains 16 residues. Trimming at V came to 5 bases and at J to 7 bases, leaving 11 bases not matched to a gene. The CDR3 DNA is TGTGCCAGCAGTCCTCTTTTCCGGGACAGAAATTCACCCCTCCACTTT. This sequence encodes CASSPLFRDRNSPLHF.

The chain combines TRBV2 with TRBJ2-1; a weak D match, TRBD2 (6 bases). Trimming cost V 6 bases and J 8 bases, with 14 bases left between them. Per the germline V gene, CDR1 is SNHLY and CDR2 is FYNNEI. The CDR3 sequence is 13 residues long. CDR3 coding DNA: TGTGCCAGCAGGACCGGGGTAGCGGATGAGCAGTTCTTC. It translates to CASRTGVADEQFF.

This chain links TRBV9 with TRBJ2-6; TRBD2 is a possible D gene (6 bases). V was cut by 3 bases and J by 1 base, with 14 bases left in between. The CDR3 spans 17 residues. Germline-derived CDR1 and CDR2 are SGDLS and YYNGEE. This chain's CDR3 is CASSERGLVSGANVLTF. The CDR3 DNA reads TGTGCCAGCAGCGAACGGGGGTTAGTATCTGGGGCCAACGTCCTGACTTTC.

This clone has more than one count but fewer than ten. V and J are TRBV9 and TRBJ2-1, with a possible D match to TRBD1 (6 bases). Germline CDR1 and CDR2: SGDLS and YYNGEE. There are 16 residues in the CDR3. V lost 4 bases to trimming and J lost 0 bases, with 14 bases between them. The chain's CDR3 is CASSLSGASSYNEQFF. The CDR3 DNA follows: TGTGCCAGCAGCCTTTCAGGGGCGAGCTCCTACAATGAGCAGTTCTTC.

The CDR3 loop reads CASSLANPTDTQYF. The CDR3 DNA reads as TGTGCCAGCAGTCTAGCGAACCCCACAGATACGCAGTATTTT. The rearrangement uses TRBV9 and TRBJ2-3; a weak D match, TRBD2 (6 bases). CDR3 length: 14 residues. Germline values: CDR1 SGDLS, CDR2 YYNGEE. V was pared by 5 bases and J by 2 bases, with 12 bases between. Filled out from reference TRBV9 and TRBJ2-3, the complete variable domain reads DSGVTQTPKHLITATGQRVTLRCSPRSGDLSVYWYQQSLDQGLQFLIQYYNGEERAKGNILERFSAQQFPDLHSELNLSSLELGDSALYFCASSLANPTDTQYFGPGTRLTVL.

This chain joins TRBV6-1 and TRBJ2-1, with 7 bases fitting TRBD2. The CDR3 consists of 12 residues. The ends lost 2 bases at V and 11 bases at J; junction bases unmatched: 3. CDR1 is MNHNS, CDR2 SASEGT, per germline. The CDR3 protein is CASSESGVQQFF. CDR3 bases: TGTGCCAGCAGTGAAAGCGGGGTACAGCAGTTCTTC.